The entry that follows covers one TCR beta chain sequence. The data are from a study of TIL therapy for anti-PD-1-resistant metastatic lung cancer. As for time point: pre-treatment sample, taken before nivolumab and TIL therapy. V lost 0 bases and J lost 1, with 7 bases in between. Germline CDR1 and CDR2: SGHDN and FVKESK. CDR3 size: 14 residues. Sequencing used immunoSEQ v3. The data were produced by immunoSEQ multiplex PCR, yet TCRdb's version contains in-frame clones alone and is incomplete. The data show under 70,000 clones, more than 60% seen once. The chain has TRBV14 and TRBJ2-7; the D is unclear. This clonotype was obtained from a person between 30 and 80 years old with non-small cell lung cancer. Sequenced material: blood, taken at baseline. The CDR3 spells CASSQDAQSYEQYF. In DNA, the CDR3 is TGTGCCAGCAGCCAAGATGCCCAATCCTACGAGCAGTACTTC.